The next 14 T cell receptor beta chains were all read from a single sample in a study of Ad26.COV2.S vaccination and SARS-CoV-2 variants. Sequencing used immunoSEQ multiplex PCR; TCRdb keeps in-frame clones, though not all of them. The sample yields about 400,000 clones, roughly 90% seen once. Treatment specified: around 19 received Ad26.COV2.S at low or high dose, single or two shots; five or six received placebo; per-sample allocation not given. Following the first vaccine or placebo injection, samples were taken on day 63. The specimen comprised peripheral blood, sampled in a trial of Ad26.COV2.S vaccine versus placebo. The receptors were sampled from a person aged 18-60 years who received the Ad26.COV2.S COVID-19 vaccine or a placebo.

The V call is TRBV11-2, the J call TRBJ1-5; a weak D match, TRBD1 (5 bases). Between the trimmed V and J ends, which lost 2 bases and 2 bases, there was a span of 10 bases. The V gene's germline CDR1 is SGHAT and CDR2 FQNNGV. There are 15 residues in the CDR3. DNA for the CDR3: TGTGCCAGCAGCTTATACGGGGGGGGCAATCAGCCCCAGCATTTT. Amino acids: CASSLYGGGNQPQHF.

V is TRBV30 and J is TRBJ1-3, with D possibly TRBD1 on 5 matching bases. The CDR3 is 15 amino acids. V gave up 0 bases and J gave up 0 bases, with 9 bases separating them. CDR1 and CDR2 from the germline V gene are GTSNPN and SVGIG (reference sequence). CDR3 sequence reads: CAWSVKRGSGNTIYF. As DNA, the CDR3 is TGTGCCTGGAGTGTAAAGAGGGGCTCTGGAAACACCATATATTTT.

The chain combines TRBV28 with TRBJ2-5; D gene ambiguous. This CDR3 is built from 12 residues. CDR1 is MDHEN and CDR2 is SYDVKM in the germline V gene. V was cut by 4 bases and J by 2 bases, with 5 bases left in between. For the CDR3, the DNA is TGTGCCAGCAGTTCTGGTCAAGAGACCCAGTACTTC. Amino acid sequence: CASSSGQETQYF. Full variable domain (remainder filled in from reference TRBV28 and TRBJ2-5): DVKVTQSSRYLVKRTGEKVFLECVQDMDHENMFWYRQDPGLGLRLIYFSYDVKMKEKGDIPEGYSVSREKKERFSLILESASTNQTSMYLCASSSGQETQYFGPGTRLLVL.

The chain links TRBV27 to TRBJ2-1; the D gene is possibly TRBD2 (7 bases). The CDR3 covers 15 residues. V shed 1 base and J shed 4 bases, with 11 bases lying between them. Germline lookup yields CDR1 MNHEY and CDR2 SMNVEV (reference sequence). DNA of the CDR3: TGTGCCAGCAGTTTATTAGGGGGGGAGTACAATGAGCAGTTCTTC. Its translation is CASSLLGGEYNEQFF.

The chain is built from TRBV29-1 and TRBJ2-1, with 10 bases lining up with TRBD2. This CDR3 contains 14 residues. Germline assignment: CDR1 SQVTM and CDR2 ANQGSEA. With V trimmed by 6 bases and J by 10 bases, 12 bases remained unmatched. The CDR3 here is CSVDPEGSGGEQFF. The CDR3 region has the DNA TGCAGCGTAGACCCGGAGGGTAGCGGGGGGGAGCAGTTCTTC.

The CDR3 region is CASSLKPGLAGGRYNTDTQYF. In DNA form, the CDR3 reads TGTGCCAGCAGCTTAAAGCCGGGACTAGCGGGGGGCCGATATAACACAGATACGCAGTATTTT. The gene calls are TRBV7-3 and TRBJ2-3; 15 bases are shared with TRBD2. The CDR3 loop spans 21 amino acids. Germline V gives CDR1 SGHTA, CDR2 FQGTGA. The ends lost 1 base at V and 2 bases at J; junction bases unmatched: 13.

The chain uses TRBV5-8 and TRBJ2-7; the D is unclear. Germline V gives CDR1 SGHTS, CDR2 YDEGEE. The CDR3 runs to 16 residues. The V gene lost 0 bases and the J gene lost 2 bases, with 15 bases spanning the gap. CDR3 sequence reads: CASSLVGPYLTYEQYF. CDR3 coding DNA: TGTGCCAGCAGCTTGGTTGGACCCTACCTTACCTACGAGCAGTACTTC.

This chain links TRBV30 with TRBJ1-1; D possibly corresponds to TRBD1 (5 bases). V was pared by 1 base and J by 3 bases, with 12 bases between. This CDR3 has 14 amino acids. Germline V gives CDR1 GTSNPN, CDR2 SVGIG (reference sequence). The CDR3 loop is CAWSEASGDTEAFF. The DNA of the CDR3 is TGTGCCTGGAGTGAGGCTTCGGGGGACACTGAAGCTTTCTTT.

The rearrangement joins TRBV29-1 to TRBJ2-1; 7 nucleotides align to TRBD1. The CDR3 has 12 residues. Germline V CDR1 and CDR2: SQVTM, ANQGSEA. V was pared by 4 bases and J by 5 bases, with 2 bases of the junction left unmatched. The CDR3 bases are TGCAGCGTTGCAGGGACAGACAATGAGCAGTTCTTC. Protein product: CSVAGTDNEQFF.

This rearrangement joins TRBV7-3 to TRBJ2-5; D tentatively fits TRBD1 or TRBD2 (6 bases each). Germline lookup yields CDR1 SGHTA and CDR2 FQGTGA. The CDR3 spans 15 residues. V lost 2 bases and J 5 bases, leaving 15 bases between the germline ends. CDR3 DNA: TGTGCCAGCAGCTTAGGAGGGGGTGCTGGGGAGACCCAGTACTTC. It specifies CASSLGGGAGETQYF.

This clone was counted a few times. This chain connects TRBV4-3 to TRBJ2-2; D remains ambiguous. V lost 3 bases and J lost 3, with 14 bases in between. CDR3 length: 16 amino acids. Germline V gene lookup returns CDR1 LGHNA and CDR2 YSLEER. In nucleotides, the CDR3 is TGCGCCAGCAGCCAGAGACAAGGGCCCCACACCGGGGAGCTGTTTTTT. Residues: CASSQRQGPHTGELFF.

This clone showed up just a few times. CDR3 sequence (DNA): TGTGCCAGCAAAGGGGGGGACAGGGGTGCCCCAAGGCGGAATCAGCCCCAGCATTTT. Translating it yields CASKGGDRGAPRRNQPQHF. V gene TRBV28 combines with J gene TRBJ1-5, with 10 bases identical to TRBD1. The J segment lost 4 bases and the V segment lost 7 bases, leaving 19 bases of the junction unmatched. Germline-derived CDR1 and CDR2 are MDHEN and SYDVKM. The CDR3 is made up of 19 amino acids.

This rearrangement joins TRBV2 to TRBJ2-3; 9 bases map to TRBD1. The CDR3 spans 15 residues. CDR1 is SNHLY and CDR2 is FYNNEI in the germline V gene. The J segment lost 8 bases and the V segment lost 7 bases, leaving 13 bases of the junction unmatched. The CDR3 reads CASTKGQGPPVTQYF. CDR3 bases: TGTGCCAGCACCAAGGGACAGGGCCCTCCAGTTACGCAGTATTTT.

J is TRBJ2-7 and V is TRBV6-6; TRBD2 matches 13 bases. Germline V lookup: CDR1 MNHNY, CDR2 SVGAGI (reference sequence). Unmatched junction bases numbered 2, after V lost 6 bases and J lost 3 bases. This CDR3 spans 14 amino acids. This chain's CDR3 is CASSRTSGGYEQYF. The CDR3 DNA reads TGTGCCAGCAGCAGGACTAGCGGGGGCTACGAGCAGTACTTC.